This T cell receptor beta chain derives from a study of blood T cell repertoires in COVID-19. This clone appeared once. Authors' methods: Quantification of nucleated cells was approximated via reference gene primer amplification. Only in-frame clones appear in the TCRdb table, and some are missing; sequencing was by immunoSEQ multiplex PCR. The DNA gave D and trimming, while V, J and clone size come from that table. This sample carries fewer than 650,000 clones, about 88% of them seen once, and the ten largest clones take roughly 7.3%. The J segment lost 8 bases and the V segment lost 4 bases, leaving 7 bases of the junction unmatched. This CDR3 spans 14 amino acids. Germline-derived CDR1 and CDR2 are SGHRS and YFSETQ.

The receptor was derived from a woman aged 45-65 years with COVID-19, enrolled during active disease. The genes are TRBV5-1 and TRBJ1-2; 11 bases match TRBD1. The sample consisted of peripheral blood. In DNA, the CDR3 is TGCGCCAGCAGCGACGGACAGGGGGCAAGAGGCTACACCTTC. Translation: CASSDGQGARGYTF.